The rows below give T cell receptor beta chains drawn from one sample of a study of beta chain features in type 1 diabetes. Profiling relied on immunoSEQ multiplex PCR, and the TCRdb table lists in-frame clones only, not all of them. The repertoire consists of 200,000 to 300,000 clones, with roughly 21% occurring once and the leading ten covering 0.028%. The specimen was naive CD4+ T cells from blood. These receptor sequences come from a woman in her forties with type 1 diabetes. Each CDR3 is given with its conserved first and last residue. A D gene is named only where the DNA matches it firmly. The size entry is marked missing in some rows and otherwise reads once, few, many or a size class.

v_call	j_call	d_call	clone_size	cdr3_nt	cdr3_aa
TRBV28	TRBJ1-2	-	-	TGTGCCAGCAGAGCTACCGCAAGGAAGGGGAGCTACACCTTC	CASRATARKGSYTF
TRBV5-6	TRBJ2-7	-	-	TGTGCCAGCAGCCAACCTCGGACTACCGCCTACGAGCAGTACTTC	CASSQPRTTAYEQYF
TRBV10-3	TRBJ1-2	TRBD1	-	TGTGCCATCAGACCAGACAGGGATGATGGCTACACCTTC	CAIRPDRDDGYTF
TRBV18	TRBJ2-7	-	few	TGTGCCAGCTCACCGAGATTGGAGTCCTACGAGCAGTACTTC	CASSPRLESYEQYF
TRBV30	TRBJ2-6	TRBD1	-	TGTGCCTGGAAGGGGCAGGGGGCGATCTCTGGGGCCAACGTCCTGACTTTC	CAWKGQGAISGANVLTF
TRBV4-2	TRBJ1-1	TRBD1	few	TGTGCCAGCAGCCCTCATCTCTTTGACAGGGGGATCCCTGTCACTGAAGCTTTCTTT	CASSPHLFDRGIPVTEAFF
TRBV11-1	TRBJ1-1	TRBD1	few	TGTGCCAGCAGCTTGACATCCGGGACAGGGGACACTGAAGCTTTCTTT	CASSLTSGTGDTEAFF
TRBV5-1	TRBJ1-6	TRBD1	-	TGCGCCAGCAGCCCCGGACAGGAAAATTCACCCCTCCACTTT	CASSPGQENSPLHF
TRBV7-2	TRBJ2-5	-	-	TGTGCCAGCAGCACCGGGACTGTACAAGAGACCCAGTACTTC	CASSTGTVQETQYF
TRBV27	TRBJ2-1	-	-	TGTGCCAGCAGGCCCCGCGGCGCCGGTGGCAATGAGCAGTTCTTC	CASRPRGAGGNEQFF
TRBV28	TRBJ2-7	-	-	TGTGCCAGCAGCCAAAGACCACTAGACCACGAGCAGTACTTC	CASSQRPLDHEQYF
TRBV7-9	TRBJ1-5	TRBD1	-	TGTGCCAGCAGCGGACAGGGAGATCAGCCCCAGCATTTT	CASSGQGDQPQHF
TRBV15	TRBJ2-5	-	few	TGTGCCACCAGCAGAGATCAGGGTGTCCAAGAGACCCAGTACTTC	CATSRDQGVQETQYF
TRBV7-2	TRBJ1-1	-	few	TGTGCCAGCAGCACGGACAGGAACACTGAAGCTTTCTTT	CASSTDRNTEAFF
TRBV28	TRBJ1-1	-	-	TGTGCCAGCGGATTGGACAGTTACAACACTGAAGCTTTCTTT	CASGLDSYNTEAFF
TRBV29-1	TRBJ2-1	-	-	TGCAGCGTTCAGACAGGAAATGAGCAGTTCTTC	CSVQTGNEQFF
TRBV5-4	TRBJ2-7	-	-	TGTGCCAGCAGCTTGGATTTTGGGGCACAGAACGAGCAGTACTTC	CASSLDFGAQNEQYF
TRBV28	TRBJ2-7	TRBD1	few	TGTGCCAGCAGGGGTCAAGGGACAGGGTCCTACGAGCAGTACTTC	CASRGQGTGSYEQYF
TRBV7-2	TRBJ2-7	TRBD2	-	TGTGCCAGCAGCTTAGGGACTAGCGGGGGGCGAGAGCAGTACTTC	CASSLGTSGGREQYF
TRBV9	TRBJ2-3	-	-	TGTGCCAGCAGCGTAATCAACACAGATACGCAGTATTTT	CASSVINTDTQYF
TRBV30	TRBJ2-1	TRBD2	-	TGTGCCTGGAGTGTCCTTGGACTAGCGGCCTACAATGAGCAGTTCTTC	CAWSVLGLAAYNEQFF
TRBV29-1	TRBJ2-1	TRBD1	-	TGCAGCGTTGGGCCCATTGGGGTGACAGGGGGCACGGGTGAGCAGTTCTTC	CSVGPIGVTGGTGEQFF
TRBV9	TRBJ2-7	TRBD2	-	TGTGCCAGCAGCAAAGGGACTAGCGGGAATCGGATCTCCTACGAGCAGTACTTC	CASSKGTSGNRISYEQYF
TRBV7-2	TRBJ2-7	TRBD2	few	TGTGCCAGCAGCCCACCGGGCGGGGGGGCTGCCTACGAGCAGTACTTC	CASSPPGGGAAYEQYF
TRBV18	TRBJ1-1	-	-	TGTGCCAGCTCACCCCGAGAGGCTGAAGCTTTCTTT	CASSPREAEAFF
TRBV2	TRBJ2-4	-	-	TGTGCCAGCAGGAAACAGGGTCATACCAAAAACATTCAGTACTTC	CASRKQGHTKNIQYF
TRBV2	TRBJ2-3	-	few	TGTGCCAGCAGTCCCTTCGCGGGCCACACAGATACGCAGTATTTT	CASSPFAGHTDTQYF
TRBV2	TRBJ1-5	-	few	TGTGCCAGCAGTGCCCAGGGAGGAGGCAATCAGCCCCAGCATTTT	CASSAQGGGNQPQHF
TRBV7-2	TRBJ2-3	-	once	TGTGCCAGCAGCTTACAGGGAACAGATACGCAGTATTTT	CASSLQGTDTQYF
TRBV5-1	TRBJ2-1	-	-	TGCGCCAGCAGCCCCTCCAACCGGGCCTCGGGGGAGCAGTTCTTC	CASSPSNRASGEQFF
TRBV29-1	TRBJ2-1	-	-	TGCAGCGTCGCGGGACTTCTCTACAATGAGCAGTTCTTC	CSVAGLLYNEQFF
TRBV4-1	TRBJ2-3	-	-	TGCGCCAGCAGCCAAGATCCGGAGGGTATTAGCACAGATACGCAGTATTTT	CASSQDPEGISTDTQYF